A single sample is the source of the 8 T cell receptor beta chains below, sequenced in a study of blood T cells in healthy people across ages. PCR was performed a second time for about 7 to 11 cycles using a sample-barcoded 5' primer and a J-beta primer mix. One entry per CDR3 protein, called by TCRdb with MiXCR from the 5' RACE reads. The sample carries hundreds of thousands of distinct CDR3 sequences, approximately 25% recorded once. This sample was shared with a second study, whose subject was T cells of mothers and their children.

Specimen: blood. The receptors were gathered from a boy aged 5-17 years in good health.

This chain joins TRBV9 and TRBJ2-3, with D hard to call. Germline V gene data show CDR1 as SGDLS and CDR2 as YYNGEE. The CDR3 contains 13 residues. Trimming stripped 7 bases from V and 6 bases from J, with 15 bases between. The CDR3 DNA sequence: TGTGCCAGCGGCTCTATACCCGGGGATACGCAGTATTTT. Translating it yields CASGSIPGDTQYF.

This clonotype turned up a few times. The chain carries TRBV3-1 and TRBJ2-5; D possibly matches TRBD1 or TRBD2 (5 bases each). The end of the DNA aligns better with TRBJ2-7, so the J call may be wrong. This CDR3 contains 15 residues. Germline V gene data show CDR1 as LGHDT and CDR2 as YNNKEL (reference sequence). CDR3 bases: TGTGCCAGCAGCACCCCCAGGGACCCTTACTACGAGCAGTACTTC. It translates to CASSTPRDPYYEQYF.

This clonotype was seen ten or more times. The V and J genes are TRBV12-3 or TRBV12-4 and TRBJ2-1; D unclear. This CDR3 is 12 amino acids long. Trimming shortened V by 6 bases and J by 3 bases, and 6 bases separated the two germline ends. CDR3 in DNA: TGTGCCAGCAGCCCCCGCTACAATGAGCAGTTCTTC. Amino acid sequence: CASSPRYNEQFF.

There are a few counts of this clonotype. The junction and the germline gene differ at one end; a read error may be behind it. The V call is TRBV5-1, the J call TRBJ2-7, with D possibly matching TRBD2 (5 bases). The end of the DNA aligns better with TRBJ2-3, so the J call may be wrong. The CDR3 has 12 residues. The germline V gene has CDR1 SGHRS and CDR2 YFSETQ. The CDR3 loop is CASSFPPGEQYF. CDR3 nucleotide sequence: TGTGCCAGCAGTTTTCCGCCCGGGGAGCAGTATTTT.

V and J are TRBV12-3 or TRBV12-4 and TRBJ2-5, with 9 bases lining up with TRBD2. The V segment lost 3 bases and the J segment 0 bases; nucleotides outside the gene matches: 5. The CDR3 spans 16 residues. This CDR3 reads CASSFPTSGHQETQYF. The CDR3 coding sequence is TGTGCCAGCAGTTTTCCGACTAGCGGACACCAAGAGACCCAGTACTTC.

J is TRBJ2-7 and V is TRBV21-1. TRBV21-1 is given as a pseudogene. The CDR3 is made up of 10 amino acids. The CDR3 DNA reads TGTGCCACACTTTCCTACGAGCAGTACTTC. Translated: CATLSYEQYF.

The gene calls are TRBV6-2 or TRBV6-3 and TRBJ1-1; no reliable D call. The germline gives CDR1 MNHEY, CDR2 SVGEGT. This CDR3 comprises 11 residues. Trimming cost V 5 bases and J 7 bases, with 8 bases left between them. Here the CDR3 reads CASSRRNEAFF. The CDR3 DNA follows: TGTGCCAGCAGTCGTCGTAATGAAGCTTTCTTT.

In regard to this clonotype: Mismatch with germline at one junction end may stem from a read error. The chain couples TRBV7-2 to TRBJ2-7; D assignment may be TRBD1 or TRBD2 (5 bases each). This CDR3 comprises 16 residues. Germline CDR1 SGHTA, CDR2 FQGNSA. The CDR3: CASSLARARISYEQYF. The CDR3 DNA reads TGTGCCAGCAGCCTAGCCAGGGCCAGGATATCCTACGAGCAGTACTTC.